This record covers a single T cell receptor (beta chain). Clones were sequenced by immunoSEQ multiplex PCR, and TCRdb holds only the in-frame ones, with some missing. Of hundreds of thousands of clones in the sample, roughly 95% were seen once. Trimming took off 2 bases at V and 5 bases at J, with 6 bases between the two ends. This CDR3 spans 12 amino acids. In germline, CDR1 is SEHNR, CDR2 FQNEAQ (reference sequence). The data are from a study of shared clonotypes between healthy human individuals. This TCR derives from a woman in her twenties or thirties in good health. The J gene is TRBJ2-5, the V gene TRBV7-9, with D unclear. The sample taken for sequencing was naive CD4+ T cells sorted from blood. Subset in this sample: CD45RA+ positively selected. CDR3: CASSLRAETQYF. DNA for the CDR3: TGTGCCAGCAGCTTACGTGCTGAGACCCAGTACTTC.